The rows below give T cell receptor beta chains drawn from one sample of a study of technical replicates of blood from a handful of donors. Assay: immunoSEQ multiplex PCR; the TCRdb copy retains only in-frame clones and omits some. This sample has about 60,000 clones, with roughly 89% found just once. Input material: PBMCs. The receptors shown here come from a human donor in good health. Some clones in this sample may be carry-over from other donors' samples. Each CDR3 is given with its conserved first and last residue. The order of the fields is clone size, V gene, J gene, D gene, CDR3 protein, CDR3 DNA. A D gene is named only where the DNA matches it firmly. Not all rows give a size; the values are once, few, many and, for expanded clones, a class.

NA	TRBV30	TRBJ2-2	TRBD1	CAWSVRTGYTGELFF	TGTGCCTGGAGTGTACGGACAGGTTACACCGGGGAGCTGTTTTTT
NA	TRBV5-4	TRBJ2-6	NA	CASSFDFSGANVLTF	TGTGCCAGCAGCTTCGACTTCTCTGGGGCCAACGTCCTGACTTTC
NA	TRBV4-2	TRBJ1-3	NA	CASSLDLIQGDGNTIYF	TGTGCCAGCAGCCTCGACCTGATACAGGGAGACGGAAACACCATATATTTT
NA	TRBV9	TRBJ2-7	TRBD1	CASSVATGGQGGHEQYF	TGTGCCAGCAGCGTAGCTACTGGAGGACAGGGTGGTCACGAGCAGTACTTC
NA	TRBV4-1	TRBJ2-3	TRBD2	CASSQGPAGGPTDTQYF	TGCGCCAGCAGCCAAGGGCCAGCGGGGGGCCCCACAGATACGCAGTATTTT
NA	TRBV7-2	TRBJ1-2	NA	CASSLNREYGYTF	TGTGCCAGCAGCTTAAACAGGGAATATGGCTACACCTTC
NA	TRBV7-9	TRBJ2-5	TRBD1	CASSYQGAETQYF	TGTGCCAGCAGCTATCAGGGGGCAGAGACCCAGTACTTC
many	TRBV10-3	TRBJ1-1	NA	CAISEVTGNTEAFF	TGTGCCATCAGTGAGGTGACAGGCAACACTGAAGCTTTCTTT
NA	TRBV6-1	TRBJ2-1	NA	CGLAGPDNEQFF	TGTGGCCTGGCGGGCCCTGACAATGAGCAGTTCTTC
NA	TRBV19	TRBJ1-2	NA	CASTPFMAVDYGYTF	TGTGCCAGTACCCCATTCATGGCAGTTGACTATGGCTACACCTTC
few	TRBV30	TRBJ1-1	NA	CAWTDGFAEAFF	TGTGCCTGGACAGACGGGTTCGCTGAAGCTTTCTTT
NA	TRBV5-4	TRBJ2-1	TRBD2	CASSSSKTSGSLEQFF	TGTGCCAGCAGCTCCTCTAAAACTAGCGGGAGCCTTGAGCAGTTCTTC
NA	TRBV18	TRBJ1-6	TRBD1	CASSRDRGGSPLHF	TGTGCCAGCTCCCGGGACAGGGGTGGGTCACCCCTCCACTTT
once	TRBV7-9	TRBJ1-2	TRBD1	CASSSVGTAYGYTF	TGTGCCAGCAGCTCCGTGGGGACAGCCTATGGCTACACCTTC
NA	TRBV4-1	TRBJ2-7	NA	CASSQESGSEQYF	TGCGCCAGCAGCCAAGAGTCAGGCAGTGAGCAGTACTTC
NA	TRBV10-3	TRBJ1-2	TRBD1	CAISESRTGPLYGYTF	TGTGCCATCAGTGAATCCCGGACAGGCCCTCTCTATGGCTACACCTTC
NA	TRBV18	TRBJ2-7	TRBD1	CASSFLQGVPYYEQYF	TGTGCCAGCTCATTTTTACAGGGGGTCCCTTACTACGAGCAGTACTTC
NA	TRBV7-2	TRBJ2-5	NA	CASSLQITGETQYF	TGTGCCAGCAGCTTACAGATAACGGGAGAGACCCAGTACTTC
NA	TRBV12-5	TRBJ1-3	NA	CASGPQLIGGGYSGNTIYF	TGTGCTAGTGGTCCGCAGTTGATTGGGGGCGGGTACTCTGGAAACACCATATATTTT
few	TRBV6-6	TRBJ2-7	TRBD2	CASTREGGYEQYF	TGTGCCAGCACCCGGGAGGGGGGGTACGAGCAGTACTTC
NA	TRBV7-6	TRBJ2-5	NA	CASSSLVLGQQGGVTQYF	TGTGCCAGCAGCTCTTTAGTCCTCGGACAACAGGGAGGGGTGACCCAGTACTTC
NA	TRBV4-1	TRBJ2-2	NA	CASSQGQGSNTGELFF	TGCGCCAGCAGCCAAGGCCAGGGCTCGAACACCGGGGAGCTGTTTTTT
NA	TRBV6-5	TRBJ2-1	TRBD1	CASSPTGQGAYEQFF	TGTGCCAGCAGTCCAACGGGACAGGGGGCCTATGAGCAGTTCTTC
once	TRBV9	TRBJ2-6	NA	CASSVVAQGPGANVLTF	TGTGCCAGCAGCGTAGTAGCTCAGGGTCCTGGGGCCAACGTCCTGACTTTC
NA	TRBV15	TRBJ2-7	NA	CATSRVPQGRGYEQYF	TGTGCCACCAGCAGAGTTCCGCAGGGCAGGGGCTACGAGCAGTACTTC
NA	TRBV29-1	TRBJ2-3	TRBD1	CSGKQGNGDTQYF	TGCAGCGGGAAACAGGGGAATGGCGATACGCAGTATTTT
NA	TRBV7-9	TRBJ1-2	NA	CASSLTPGSGDYGYTF	TGTGCCAGCAGCCTCACTCCTGGTTCAGGTGACTATGGCTACACCTTC
NA	TRBV28	TRBJ1-2	NA	CASSRPGYTF	TGTGCCAGCAGTCGTCCTGGCTACACCTTC
NA	TRBV4-3	TRBJ2-5	TRBD1	CASSQDEGAQETQYF	TGCGCCAGCAGCCAAGATGAGGGGGCGCAAGAGACCCAGTACTTC
once	TRBV15	TRBJ2-2	TRBD2	CATAGGGGGADTGELFF	TGTGCCACCGCCGGGGGGGGCGGGGGGGCGGACACCGGGGAGCTGTTTTTT
NA	TRBV7-2	TRBJ2-2	NA	CASSSRTKNTGELFF	TGTGCCAGCAGCTCCCGGACAAAGAACACCGGGGAGCTGTTTTTT
NA	TRBV4-1	TRBJ1-1	TRBD1	CASSALGQGYTEAFF	TGCGCCAGCAGCGCGCTGGGACAGGGGTACACTGAAGCTTTCTTT
NA	TRBV4-1	TRBJ1-4	NA	CASSQDRGSSEKLFF	TGCGCCAGCAGCCAAGATCGAGGGTCCAGTGAAAAACTGTTTTTT
once	TRBV6-1	TRBJ2-1	TRBD2	CASSEAGLAGVVEQFF	TGTGCCAGCAGTGAAGCGGGACTAGCGGGAGTGGTTGAGCAGTTCTTC
NA	TRBV6-6	TRBJ2-2	NA	CASSLPAGRGNGELFF	TGTGCCAGCAGTTTACCGGCCGGGAGAGGCAACGGGGAGCTGTTTTTT